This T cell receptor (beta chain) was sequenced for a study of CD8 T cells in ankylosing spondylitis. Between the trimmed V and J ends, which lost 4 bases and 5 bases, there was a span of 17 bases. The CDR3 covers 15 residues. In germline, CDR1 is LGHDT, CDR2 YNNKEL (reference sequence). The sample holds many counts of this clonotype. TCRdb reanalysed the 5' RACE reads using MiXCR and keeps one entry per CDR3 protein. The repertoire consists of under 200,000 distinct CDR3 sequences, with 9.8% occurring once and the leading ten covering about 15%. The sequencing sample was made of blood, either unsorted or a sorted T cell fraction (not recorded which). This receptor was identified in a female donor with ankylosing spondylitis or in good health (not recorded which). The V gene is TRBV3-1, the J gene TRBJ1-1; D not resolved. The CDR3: CASSRRQGFRTEAFF. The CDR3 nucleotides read TGTGCCAGCAGCCGAAGGCAAGGGTTTCGAACTGAAGCTTTCTTT.